These 9 T cell receptor beta chains originate from one sample sequenced in a study of identical twins. MiXCR, applied by TCRdb to the 5' RACE reads, yields one record per CDR3 protein. The sample lists fewer than 350,000 distinct CDR3 sequences, 8% to 9% seen once, with around 2.1% in the top ten. These data also featured in a second study, about yellow fever vaccine responses in identical twins.

Sequencing was performed on memory (CD45RO+) T cells sorted from blood. The receptors were sampled from a woman in her late teens or twenties in good health.

This clonotype was picked up a small number of times. This chain connects TRBV12-5 to TRBJ2-5; no clear D gene. The V gene lost 0 bases and the J gene lost 4 bases, with 3 bases spanning the gap. The CDR3 spans 12 residues. Germline loops: CDR1 LGHNT, CDR2 FRNRAP. CDR3 bases: TGTGCTAGTGGTTTGGTCGGAGAGACCCAGTACTTC. Its protein product is CASGLVGETQYF.

The chain uses TRBV15 and TRBJ2-3, with 11 bases lining up with TRBD2. Trimming took 0 bases from V and 5 from J; bases not matched to a gene: 4. CDR1 is LNHNV and CDR2 is YYDKDF in the germline V gene (reference sequence). CDR3 length equals 16 residues. In DNA form, the CDR3 reads TGTGCCACCAGCAGAGAGCGGCTAGCGGGAGGAGATACGCAGTATTTT. It specifies CATSRERLAGGDTQYF.

This clonotype appeared many times. The chain uses TRBV12-3 or TRBV12-4 and TRBJ2-1; 12 nucleotides match TRBD1. J was trimmed by 9 bases and V by 6 bases; bases with no gene match: 6. The CDR3 spans 14 residues. In DNA form, the CDR3 reads TGTGCCAGCAGACTGGGGACAGGGGGCGCTGAGCAGTTCTTC. As protein: CASRLGTGGAEQFF.

There are many counts of this clonotype. The chain combines TRBV2 with TRBJ2-5; TRBD2 is a possible D gene (5 bases). Deletions cut 4 bases from V and 5 bases from J, with 8 bases between. Germline CDR1 and CDR2: SNHLY and FYNNEI. CDR3 length equals 12 residues. DNA for the CDR3: TGTGCCAGCAGTGGGCCGGGGGAGACCCAGTACTTC. As protein: CASSGPGETQYF.

This rearrangement joins TRBV6-1 to TRBJ2-1, with D possibly matching TRBD2 (6 bases). CDR3 length equals 13 residues. With 5 bases removed from V and 8 bases from J, the gap between germline ends came to 13 bases. CDR1 MNHNS and CDR2 SASEGT come from the germline V gene. This chain's CDR3 is CASSRKPGDEQFF. The CDR3 DNA sequence: TGTGCCAGCAGTCGCAAACCGGGGGATGAGCAGTTCTTC.

The chain has TRBV19 and TRBJ2-7; unclear D gene. Per germline, CDR1 LNHDA and CDR2 SQIVND (reference sequence). The V end lost 0 bases, the J end lost 3 bases, and 3 bases lay between the germline ends. CDR3 length: 12 amino acids. In DNA, the CDR3 is TGTGCCAGTAGTATAGAGGGCTACGAGCAGTACTTC. This sequence encodes CASSIEGYEQYF. Full variable domain (outside the CDR3, taken from reference TRBV19 and TRBJ2-7): DGGITQSPKYLFRKEGQNVTLSCEQNLNHDAMYWYRQDPGQGLRLIYYSQIVNDFQKGDIAEGYSVSREKKESFPLTVTSAQKNPTAFYLCASSIEGYEQYFGPGTRLTVT.

This clonotype was seen ten or more times. The V gene is TRBV6-2 or TRBV6-3, the J gene TRBJ1-6; no definite D call. The germline CDR1 and CDR2 sequences are MNHEY and SVGEGT. The CDR3 is 16 amino acids. V shed 2 bases and J shed 10 bases, with 18 bases lying between them. For the CDR3, the DNA is TGTGCCAGCAGTTACAACCCTCGGGGTAACGCCTCACCCCTCCACTTT. This encodes CASSYNPRGNASPLHF.

The rearrangement joins TRBV5-1 to TRBJ2-5; 11 bases fit TRBD1. CDR3 length: 16 residues. Per the germline V gene, CDR1 is SGHRS and CDR2 is YFSETQ. After removal of 4 bases from V and 5 bases from J, the junction contained 10 bases not matched to a gene. The chain's CDR3 is CASSLNGQGAAETQYF. DNA for the CDR3: TGCGCCAGCAGCCTTAATGGACAGGGGGCCGCCGAGACCCAGTACTTC.

This clonotype was counted many times. The J gene is TRBJ2-5, the V gene TRBV12-3 or TRBV12-4, with D tentatively TRBD1 (6 bases). This CDR3 has 16 amino acids. Deletions cut 3 bases from V and 0 bases from J, with 14 bases between. For the CDR3, the DNA is TGTGCCAGCAGTTTGGGCCACAGGGTCGACCAAGAGACCCAGTACTTC. Translated, it gives CASSLGHRVDQETQYF.